This TCR beta chain was observed in a study of T cells of healthy individuals. The V and J ends lost 3 bases and 5 bases respectively, with 10 bases between them. The CDR3 has 13 amino acids. Per the germline V gene, CDR1 is LGHDT and CDR2 is YNNKEL (reference sequence). TCRdb independently ran MiXCR on the 5' RACE reads; one entry per CDR3 protein. Of around 63,000 distinct CDR3 sequences listed, around 15% were seen once; the top ten hold about 4.7%. This rearrangement joins TRBV3-1 to TRBJ1-1; D call uncertain. This clonotype was sampled from a human donor in good health. CDR3 nucleotide sequence: TGTGCCAGCAGCCATCGGCGGGAAACTGAAGCTTTCTTT. It translates to CASSHRRETEAFF. Full variable domain (rest looked up from reference TRBV3-1 and TRBJ1-1): DTAVSQTPKYLVTQMGNDKSIKCEQNLGHDTMYWYKQDSKKFLKIMFSYNNKELIINETVPNRFSPKSPDKAHLNLHINSLELGDSAVYFCASSHRRETEAFFGQGTRLTVV.